These T cell receptor beta chains were read from a single sample in a study of beta chain features in type 1 diabetes. Assay used: immunoSEQ multiplex PCR; TCRdb lists only in-frame clones, some missing. The sample holds about 340,000 clones, approximately 13% seen once. The sample consisted of naive CD4+ T cells from blood. These receptors were collected from a woman between 18 and 29 years old with type 1 diabetes. The CDR3 runs from the conserved cysteine through the conserved F or W. The D gene is left open where the match is weak. Only part of the rows carry a size: once, few, many, or a class if the clone is expanded.

j_gene: TRBJ2-1; d_gene: -; abundance: -; v_gene: TRBV12-5; CDR3nt: TGTGCTAGTGGATCAGCGGAGCGGCACCCACTGGGCAATGAGCAGTTCTTC; CDR3aa: CASGSAERHPLGNEQFF
j_gene: TRBJ1-2; d_gene: -; abundance: -; v_gene: TRBV29-1; CDR3nt: TGCAGCGTTGAAGACTGGGCAGGGTACGGCTACACCTTC; CDR3aa: CSVEDWAGYGYTF
j_gene: TRBJ2-3; d_gene: -; abundance: -; v_gene: TRBV6-1; CDR3nt: TGTGCCGGGGGGATGCGGGCCCACACAGATACGCAGTATTTT; CDR3aa: CAGGMRAHTDTQYF
j_gene: TRBJ1-5; d_gene: TRBD1; abundance: few; v_gene: TRBV7-9; CDR3nt: TGTGCCAGCAGCGGACAGGCGAATCAGCCCCAGCATTTT; CDR3aa: CASSGQANQPQHF
j_gene: TRBJ2-5; d_gene: TRBD1; abundance: -; v_gene: TRBV15; CDR3nt: TGTGCCACCAGCAGGCAGGGGGCCCTGTGGGAGACCCAGTACTTC; CDR3aa: CATSRQGALWETQYF
j_gene: TRBJ2-3; d_gene: -; abundance: -; v_gene: TRBV28; CDR3nt: TGTGCCAGCCCCCCCAGGGCAGGGATTTCGAATACGCAGTATTTT; CDR3aa: CASPPRAGISNTQYF
j_gene: TRBJ2-7; d_gene: TRBD1; abundance: -; v_gene: TRBV10-3; CDR3nt: TGTGCCATCAGTAGAGGACAGGGGGACGAGCAGTACTTC; CDR3aa: CAISRGQGDEQYF
j_gene: TRBJ2-1; d_gene: -; abundance: -; v_gene: TRBV9; CDR3nt: TGTGCCAGCAGCGTAGTTGGGGGGTCTCCGTTCTTC; CDR3aa: CASSVVGGSPFF
j_gene: TRBJ2-5; d_gene: -; abundance: few; v_gene: TRBV29-1; CDR3nt: TGCAGCGTTGCGCCCCGGCTGAGGGAAGAGACCCAGTACTTC; CDR3aa: CSVAPRLREETQYF
j_gene: TRBJ2-5; d_gene: TRBD2; abundance: -; v_gene: TRBV7-2; CDR3nt: TGTGCCAGCAGCTTGGGAGGGGTCCAAGAGACCCAGTACTTC; CDR3aa: CASSLGGVQETQYF
j_gene: TRBJ2-1; d_gene: -; abundance: -; v_gene: TRBV19; CDR3nt: TGTGCCAGTAGTATAGGCAGGTATACCTACAATGAGCAGTTCTTC; CDR3aa: CASSIGRYTYNEQFF
j_gene: TRBJ1-1; d_gene: -; abundance: -; v_gene: TRBV6-6; CDR3nt: TGTGCCAGCAGTTATAGGGGTTTAAGGGGCACTGAAGCTTTCTTT; CDR3aa: CASSYRGLRGTEAFF
j_gene: TRBJ2-3; d_gene: TRBD2; abundance: -; v_gene: TRBV10-3; CDR3nt: TGTGCCATCAGTTTGGGGACTAGCGGTAAGAATACGCAGTATTTT; CDR3aa: CAISLGTSGKNTQYF
j_gene: TRBJ2-3; d_gene: TRBD1; abundance: -; v_gene: TRBV7-2; CDR3nt: TGTGCCAGCAGCTCCCCAAGACAGGGCCCAGATACGCAGTATTTT; CDR3aa: CASSSPRQGPDTQYF
j_gene: TRBJ2-7; d_gene: TRBD1; abundance: -; v_gene: TRBV27; CDR3nt: TGTGCCAGCAGTTGGGGGGTCCCGGGACAGGGTTACGAGCAGTACTTC; CDR3aa: CASSWGVPGQGYEQYF
j_gene: TRBJ2-2; d_gene: TRBD2; abundance: few; v_gene: TRBV27; CDR3nt: TGTGCCAGCAGTCGTGCGGGAGGGAAACTCTTGGCCGGGGAGCTGTTTTTT; CDR3aa: CASSRAGGKLLAGELFF
j_gene: TRBJ2-5; d_gene: -; abundance: -; v_gene: TRBV6-5; CDR3nt: TGTGCCAGCAGCCAACCTGGAGGGGCACAAGAGACCCAGTACTTC; CDR3aa: CASSQPGGAQETQYF
j_gene: TRBJ2-7; d_gene: TRBD2; abundance: -; v_gene: TRBV5-1; CDR3nt: TGCGCCAGCAGCTTACTAGCGGGAGCATCCTACGAGCAGTACTTC; CDR3aa: CASSLLAGASYEQYF
j_gene: TRBJ2-1; d_gene: TRBD2; abundance: -; v_gene: TRBV4-1; CDR3nt: TGCGCCAGCAGATCTGGACTAGCGGTAGATGAGCAGTTCTTC; CDR3aa: CASRSGLAVDEQFF
j_gene: TRBJ1-2; d_gene: TRBD1; abundance: few; v_gene: TRBV29-1; CDR3nt: TGCAGCGTTACAGGGGGCGACTATGGCTACACCTTC; CDR3aa: CSVTGGDYGYTF
j_gene: TRBJ2-7; d_gene: -; abundance: -; v_gene: TRBV14; CDR3nt: TGTGCCAGCAGCCAAGGAACAGGGGATCGCGGGGCCCATTACGAGCAGTACTTC; CDR3aa: CASSQGTGDRGAHYEQYF
j_gene: TRBJ2-5; d_gene: TRBD1; abundance: -; v_gene: TRBV30; CDR3nt: TGTGCCTGGAGTGTTTTCACAGGGGGCTGGGAGACCCAGTACTTC; CDR3aa: CAWSVFTGGWETQYF
j_gene: TRBJ1-5; d_gene: TRBD1; abundance: -; v_gene: TRBV7-2; CDR3nt: TGTGCCAGCAGCTACAGGGGAGGTCAGCCCCAGCATTTT; CDR3aa: CASSYRGGQPQHF
j_gene: TRBJ2-5; d_gene: TRBD2; abundance: few; v_gene: TRBV25-1; CDR3nt: TGTGCCAGTGCCAGGACTAGCGGCACTCAAGAGACCCAGTACTTC; CDR3aa: CASARTSGTQETQYF
j_gene: TRBJ2-1; d_gene: -; abundance: few; v_gene: TRBV5-6; CDR3nt: TGTGCCAGCACCTATCTAGCGTCTCGTGGCGATGAGCAGTTCTTC; CDR3aa: CASTYLASRGDEQFF
j_gene: TRBJ2-2; d_gene: TRBD1; abundance: -; v_gene: TRBV7-2; CDR3nt: TGTGCCAGCACCCCGGGGACAGGTCGAGGCGGGGAGCTGTTTTTT; CDR3aa: CASTPGTGRGGELFF
j_gene: TRBJ1-2; d_gene: -; abundance: -; v_gene: TRBV27; CDR3nt: TGTGCCAGCAGTACTAGGACAGATACTAACTATGGCTACACCTTC; CDR3aa: CASSTRTDTNYGYTF
j_gene: TRBJ2-1; d_gene: TRBD2; abundance: many; v_gene: TRBV10-3; CDR3nt: TGTGCCAGTAGCGGGAGCAATGAGCAGTTCTTC; CDR3aa: CASSGSNEQFF
j_gene: TRBJ2-7; d_gene: TRBD2; abundance: -; v_gene: TRBV19; CDR3nt: TGTGCCAGTAGTATACGAGCGGGGCGGTCCTACGAGCAGTACTTC; CDR3aa: CASSIRAGRSYEQYF
j_gene: TRBJ2-1; d_gene: -; abundance: few; v_gene: TRBV28; CDR3nt: TGTGCCAGCAGTTTATTCACTGCGGGCTCCTACAATGAGCAGTTCTTC; CDR3aa: CASSLFTAGSYNEQFF